The sequence of this T cell receptor (beta chain) was determined in a study of blood T cell repertoires in COVID-19 (dated by TCRdb to the early 2020s). Broadly, across the study: The collaborator samples originated in the United States, Italy and Spain and spanned the acute and convalescent phases of COVID-19. The prospective study material was composed of cDNA or gDNA derived from T cells, B-cell-depleted T cells, or PBMCs. Subjects who had been exposed to COVID-19, were actively infected with it, or had recovered from it provided the deeply sampled blood TCRbeta repertoires that made up the dataset. The repertoires were released in a freely available public database intended as a resource for research on the immune response to SARS-CoV-2. The samples were drawn from the first 160 participants of the ongoing ImmuneRACE study and from 950 to 1,500 subjects provided by 6 global collaborators. Sample metadata almost always included a de-identified subject ID, COVID-19 status, age in years and sex. Where HLA class I and class II types were available, the types were taken from metadata supplied by the sample provider, not from assay-based typing.

TCRbeta CDR3 regions were amplified from genomic DNA using the immunoSEQ Assay, a bias-controlled multiplex PCR. Concerning the study's data processing: Nucleated cell counts per sample were estimated from amplification of reference gene primers within the assay. Sequence reads were collapsed and filtered to measure the absolute abundance of every unique TCRbeta CDR3 rearrangement. For each sample, productive Simpson clonality was calculated as the square root of Simpson's diversity index across productive rearrangements. TCRdb retrieved this table from immuneACCESS and kept in-frame rearrangements only. Not all clones are present; in checked studies, unresolved V genes account for under half, and no reason is known for the remainder. V and J calls and clone size are copied from that table; D and trimming were computed from the DNA. This sample has about 110,000 clones in its table, and about four fifths of those were observed once. The top ten clones comprise about 4% of the sample.

What the authors observed across the whole study: The amount of clinical and demographic metadata varied by source and participant and was provided uncurated.

Each collaborating institution followed its own protocols to collect whole blood in K2EDTA tubes. For TCRbeta analysis, collaborators shipped samples as frozen whole blood, isolated PBMCs, or DNA extracted from either of those sample types. The CDR3 runs 14 residues from the cysteine to the phenylalanine. This entry keeps only the CDR3 DNA: 42 bases, framed from base 1. V lost 6 bases and J lost 3 bases, and the count of bases not matched to a germline gene is 8. CDR1 and CDR2 are read off the germline V gene (reference sequence) as MNHEY and SMNVEV. Concerning this clone itself: Its antigen specificity is not known. Per-base qualities were not stored, and no clone one base away is much larger.

The V and J genes are TRBV27 and TRBJ2-7; 7 middle bases align to TRBD1. Sequencing was performed on peripheral blood. The receptor's source is a human donor in a cohort sampled during active COVID-19. The DNA reads TGTGCCAGCAGCTCCCGGGACAGCAACTACGAGCAGTACTTC. It translates to CASSSRDSNYEQYF.